The text below deals with one T cell receptor (beta chain). Its antigen is not known. The germline gives CDR1 WSHSY, CDR2 SAAADI. Trimming removed 6 bases at V and 7 bases at J, with 19 bases between. The CDR3 consists of 15 residues. The data belong to a study of cytomegalovirus exposure and HLA in healthy donors. Study information: Of the donors genotyped, about 410 in all, 65% to 90% fell in the Caucasian-associated ancestry cluster.

The PCR had 60 Vbeta and 13 Jbeta primers. Measured with immunoSEQ multiplex PCR; TCRdb has only the in-frame clones, and not every one. The sample has around 100,000 clones, around four fifths seen once. Study outcomes and limitations: Relative to the approximately 680-donor mean, N-insertions were reportedly fewer in an Asian-associated ancestry cluster in a later analysis. Productive rates of about 90% or about 30% were seen for most TCR beta V segments in an earlier analysis.

The chain links TRBV10-2 to TRBJ2-1; a possible D gene is TRBD1 (6 bases). The clonotype originates from a man aged 40-55 years in good health and CMV-seronegative. The sequenced sample was PBMCs. CDR3 in DNA: TGCGCCAGCAGAAGACAGGTGGGGGTGGGGAATGAGCAGTTCTTC. Protein: CASRRQVGVGNEQFF.